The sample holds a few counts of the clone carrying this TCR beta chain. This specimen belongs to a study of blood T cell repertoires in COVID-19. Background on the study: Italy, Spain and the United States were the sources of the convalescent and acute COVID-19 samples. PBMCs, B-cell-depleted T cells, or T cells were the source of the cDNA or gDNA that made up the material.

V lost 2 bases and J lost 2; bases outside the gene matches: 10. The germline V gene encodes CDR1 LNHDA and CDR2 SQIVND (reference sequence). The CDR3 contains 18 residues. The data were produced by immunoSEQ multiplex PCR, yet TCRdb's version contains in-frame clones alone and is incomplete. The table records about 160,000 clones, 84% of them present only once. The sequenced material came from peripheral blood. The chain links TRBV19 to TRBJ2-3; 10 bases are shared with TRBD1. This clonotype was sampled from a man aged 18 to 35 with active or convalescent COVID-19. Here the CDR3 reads CASSISHWTGGFTDTQYF. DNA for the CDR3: TGTGCCAGTAGTATATCGCACTGGACAGGGGGTTTCACAGATACGCAGTATTTT.